The rows below give T cell receptor beta chains drawn from one sample of a study of early T cells in non-severe SARS-CoV-2 infection. From the 5' RACE reads, TCRdb called clonotypes with MiXCR, one entry per CDR3 protein. The repertoire includes tens of thousands of distinct CDR3 sequences, roughly 10% of them detected once, and roughly 6% sits in the top ten. The sequencing input was whole blood. The receptors shown here come from an adult who was a healthcare worker with PCR-confirmed SARS-CoV-2 infection or an uninfected control (not recorded which). Each CDR3 is given with its conserved first and last residue. Part of the rows lack a size; the others show once, few, many or a class for expanded clones.

j_call | v_call | clone_size | cdr3_aa
TRBJ2-3 | TRBV5-1 | few | CASSSHIDADTQYF
TRBJ1-1 | TRBV18 | few | CASSPQTGQITEAFF
TRBJ2-5 | TRBV5-1 | many | CASSLGDRYQETQYF
TRBJ1-1 | TRBV27 | few | CASSLSRGDGYTEAFF
TRBJ1-5 | TRBV28 | many | CASSTALLGHNQPQHF
TRBJ1-4 | TRBV20-1 | many | CSARGQVGEKLFF
TRBJ2-3 | TRBV14 | NA | CASSQDRGLDTQYF
TRBJ2-1 | TRBV25-1 | few | CASRGSGRVYNEQFF
TRBJ2-3 | TRBV24-1 | many | CATSDFTTYDDTQYF
TRBJ2-1 | TRBV5-4 | NA | CASSINGGINEQFF
TRBJ2-2 | TRBV3-1 | few | CASSQDYRLNSGKSTGELFF
TRBJ1-1 | TRBV27 | NA | CASRRQGANTEAFF
TRBJ1-5 | TRBV12-3/TRBV12-4 | few | CASSNGQGGHQPQHF
TRBJ2-1 | TRBV14 | many | CASSPARGGEQFF
TRBJ1-2 | TRBV30 | many | CAWSVPDTLNYGYTF
TRBJ1-5 | TRBV20-1 | NA | CSARAASGNQPQHF
TRBJ2-4 | TRBV4-1 | many | CASSQEFVQGVTKNIQYF
TRBJ2-5 | TRBV9 | few | CASSVVGHRGETQYF
TRBJ2-3 | TRBV3-1 | few | CASSQAINTQYF
TRBJ2-2 | TRBV12-3/TRBV12-4 | many | CASSPRDRGFSGELFF
TRBJ1-6 | TRBV7-9 | many | CASSLGGFDSPLHF
TRBJ1-4 | TRBV11-2 | few | CASSFSGQGKLFF
TRBJ2-7 | TRBV5-4 | NA | CASSPAGRNEQYF
TRBJ2-3 | TRBV20-1 | few | CSAGAGFTDTQYF
TRBJ1-3 | TRBV12-3/TRBV12-4 | many | CASGRSAGNTIYF
TRBJ2-2 | TRBV5-1 | many | CASSLSLPDTGELFF
TRBJ2-3 | TRBV5-4 | many | CASTRNRDRGTDTQYF
TRBJ2-1 | TRBV24-1 | few | CATAMGSWGEQFF
TRBJ2-1 | TRBV7-9 | few | CASSPSIHNEQFF
TRBJ1-4 | TRBV7-2 | many | CASSPDFTTNEKLFF
TRBJ2-7 | TRBV5-4 | NA | CASSSSGGQTYEQYF
TRBJ2-1 | TRBV29-1 | few | CSATGGSGTGGNEQFF
TRBJ1-1 | TRBV5-1 | many | CASSPREVRAEAFF